The 9 T cell receptor beta chains reported below all come from one sample, sequenced in a study of T cell repertoires in cytomegalovirus infection (dated by TCRdb to the late 2010s). The reads were generated on an Illumina HiSeq 1500. The public reads were reanalyzed by TCRdb: fastp trimming at Q25, MiXCR alignment, in-frame beta chains only. Rows merge per CDR3 protein into single entries with the most common DNA and genes. This sample holds approximately 910,000 distinct CDR3 sequences; 25% to 40% were observed only once. The leading ten clones occupy roughly 13% of the sample. This sample's treatment or condition label indicates: in vitro stimulation with specific CMV peptide epitopes to enrich CMV-specific T cells. Antigens for these TCRs are unknown. Sequences were derived from cultured CD8+ T cells from PBMCs, sampled from culture after CMV antigen stimulation. Receptors originate from a human donor in good health (CMV status not recorded). Some clones in this sample may be carry-over from other donors' samples.

The chain links TRBV3-1 to TRBJ1-2; D is unclear. V lost 0 bases, J lost 4 bases, and 6 bases lay in between. This CDR3 has 13 residues. CDR1 and CDR2 from the germline V gene are LGHDT and YNNKEL (reference sequence). The CDR3 here is CASSQEGFYGYTF. CDR3 sequence (DNA): TGTGCCAGCAGCCAAGAGGGGTTCTATGGCTACACCTTC.

This clonotype was picked up a small number of times. The gene calls are TRBV27 and TRBJ1-5; weak D call: TRBD1 (6 bases). The CDR3 has 13 amino acids. The V gene's germline CDR1 is MNHEY and CDR2 SMNVEV (reference sequence). Deletions cut 3 bases from V and 12 bases from J, with 15 bases between. The CDR3 region is CASSLSGTRVQHF. CDR3 nucleotides: TGTGCCAGCAGTTTGTCCGGGACAAGGGTCCAGCATTTT.

The chain's CDR3 is CASSLVGGTRGYTF. The DNA of the CDR3 is TGTGCCAGCAGTCTCGTAGGGGGAACTAGAGGCTACACCTTC. The chain is built from TRBV27 and TRBJ1-2; D may be TRBD1 (6 bases). Trimming cost V 5 bases and J 8 bases, with 18 bases left between them. The CDR3 has 14 amino acids. The V gene's germline CDR1 is MNHEY and CDR2 SMNVEV (reference sequence).

This clonotype occurred many times. This rearrangement joins TRBV28 to TRBJ1-1; D may be TRBD1 (6 bases). This CDR3 contains 14 residues. From germline, CDR1 is MDHEN and CDR2 SYDVKM. Trimming removed 2 bases from V and 1 base from J, with 8 bases in between. The CDR3 DNA is TGTGCCAGCAGTTTACCGGACAGGAACACTGAAGCTTTCTTT. As protein: CASSLPDRNTEAFF.

The chain is built from TRBV12-3 or TRBV12-4 and TRBJ2-7; 8 bases map to TRBD2. The CDR3 extends over 15 amino acids. With V trimmed by 8 bases and J by 0 bases, 9 bases remained unmatched. The CDR3 sequence: CASGAGGISSYEQYF. In DNA, the CDR3 is TGTGCCAGCGGGGCGGGGGGAATAAGCTCCTACGAGCAGTACTTC.

Comment on this clonotype: A junction boundary mismatches the germline segment, possibly from a read error. The genes are TRBV7-8 and TRBJ2-3, with a weak D call TRBD1 (6 bases). The length of the CDR3 is 15 residues. In germline, CDR1 is SGHVS, CDR2 FQNEAQ. CDR3 bases: TGTGTCAGCAGCTTAGGGATAGGGGGTGTAGATACGCAGTATTTT. Amino acid sequence: CVSSLGIGGVDTQYF.

This clonotype occurred a few times. This chain connects TRBV27 to TRBJ2-1; unclear D gene. V lost 2 bases, J lost 3 bases, and 14 bases lay in between. The V gene's germline CDR1 is MNHEY and CDR2 SMNVEV (reference sequence). The CDR3 has 16 amino acids. This CDR3 is CASSLSVSSIYNEQFF. For the CDR3, the DNA is TGTGCCAGCAGTTTAAGCGTGAGCAGTATCTACAATGAGCAGTTCTTC.

Only a few counts were recorded for this clonotype. The chain recombines TRBV19 with TRBJ1-1, with no clear D. V shed 0 bases and J shed 1 base, with 9 bases lying between them. This CDR3 is 15 amino acids long. Germline CDR1 is LNHDA and CDR2 is SQIVND (reference sequence). In DNA form, the CDR3 reads TGTGCCAGTAGTATAGAGGGGAACGGGAACACTGAAGCTTTCTTT. This codes for CASSIEGNGNTEAFF.

This clonotype was found a few times. The genes are TRBV5-5 and TRBJ2-1, with TRBD1 identical over 9 bases. CDR1 is SGHKS and CDR2 is YYEKEE in the germline V gene (reference sequence). The CDR3 has 15 amino acids. Unmatched junction bases numbered 11, after V lost 5 bases and J lost 8 bases. CDR3 bases: TGTGCCAGCAGGTTTACAGGGGGCGCGAGCGATGAGCAGTTCTTC. Its translation is CASRFTGGASDEQFF. The full variable domain, completed using reference TRBV5-5 and TRBJ2-1, is DAGVTQSPTHLIKTRGQQVTLRCSPISGHKSVSWYQQVLGQGPQFIFQYYEKEERGRGNFPDRFSARQFPNYSSELNVNALLLGDSALYLCASRFTGGASDEQFFGPGTRLTVL.